The T cell receptor (beta chain) under discussion was sequenced for a study of shared clonotypes between healthy human individuals. Findings and caveats of the study: Sharing across four donors was highest in naive CD4 (around 5%) and lowest in memory CD8 (roughly 0.4%).

CD45RA-negative memory and CD45RA+ naive subsets were split from the CD4+ cells. Germline CDR1 reads LNHDA; CDR2 reads SQIVND (reference sequence). The V and J ends lost 8 bases and 0 bases respectively, with 11 bases between them. The CDR3 is made up of 15 amino acids. Regarding this clone: Its antigen is unidentified.

The deep-level immunoSEQ assay was used. This table comes from immunoSEQ multiplex PCR, and its TCRdb copy is limited to in-frame clones, with some not included. The data hold some 1 million clones, with under 80% observed a single time. Specimen: memory CD4+ T cells sorted from blood. The subset here: CD45RA-negative fraction. The chain joins TRBV19 to TRBJ2-6; weak D call: TRBD1 (5 bases). This TCR came from a man between 18 and 35 years old in good health. The CDR3 DNA is TGTGCCAGTGACAGCCATCGCTCTGGGGCCAACGTCCTGACTTTC. This sequence encodes CASDSHRSGANVLTF.